This TCR beta chain came from a study of T cell changes during pregnancy in multiple sclerosis. V was cut by 3 bases and J by 8 bases, with 16 bases left in between. The CDR3 totals 14 residues. Germline V gene data show CDR1 as SGHTA and CDR2 as FQGNSA. The assay was immunoSEQ multiplex PCR, and TCRdb's table has in-frame clones only and misses some. Of around 42,000 clones in the sample, around 90% were seen once. This material consisted of peripheral blood, taken in the first trimester of pregnancy. The receptor comes from a female donor in good health, enrolled as a control in a pregnancy study. The chain has TRBV7-2 and TRBJ1-2; unclear D gene. The CDR3 protein is CASSFQALEGGYTF. CDR3 bases: TGTGCCAGCAGCTTCCAGGCTCTCGAGGGCGGCTACACCTTC.